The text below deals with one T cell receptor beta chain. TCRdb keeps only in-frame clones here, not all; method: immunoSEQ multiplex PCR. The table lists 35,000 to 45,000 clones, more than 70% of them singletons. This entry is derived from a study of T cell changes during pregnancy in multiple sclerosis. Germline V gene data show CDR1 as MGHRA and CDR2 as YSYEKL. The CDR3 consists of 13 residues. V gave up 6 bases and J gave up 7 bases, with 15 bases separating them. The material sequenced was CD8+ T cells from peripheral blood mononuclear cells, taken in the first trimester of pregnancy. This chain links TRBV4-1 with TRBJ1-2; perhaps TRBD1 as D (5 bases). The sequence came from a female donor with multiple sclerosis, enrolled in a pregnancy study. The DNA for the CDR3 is TGCGCCAGCAGTCAGGGAGGGTGGGGTGGCTACACCTTC. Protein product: CASSQGGWGGYTF.